This entry is about one TCR beta chain. Profiled with immunoSEQ multiplex PCR; TCRdb holds only in-frame clones, not every one. The sample lists around 100,000 clones; more than 75% were seen once. The data were obtained in a study of blood T cell repertoires in COVID-19. CDR1 is LNHDA and CDR2 is SQIVND in the germline V gene (reference sequence). This CDR3 region has 14 residues. The germline V and J ends were trimmed by 5 bases and 0 bases, with 8 bases remaining between them. The TCR was taken from a man aged 45-65 years with active or convalescent COVID-19. The chain joins TRBV19 to TRBJ1-3, with D unresolved. Input material: peripheral blood. CDR3 loop: CASSSGDSGNTIYF. The CDR3 DNA sequence: TGTGCCAGTAGTTCAGGCGACTCTGGAAACACCATATATTTT.